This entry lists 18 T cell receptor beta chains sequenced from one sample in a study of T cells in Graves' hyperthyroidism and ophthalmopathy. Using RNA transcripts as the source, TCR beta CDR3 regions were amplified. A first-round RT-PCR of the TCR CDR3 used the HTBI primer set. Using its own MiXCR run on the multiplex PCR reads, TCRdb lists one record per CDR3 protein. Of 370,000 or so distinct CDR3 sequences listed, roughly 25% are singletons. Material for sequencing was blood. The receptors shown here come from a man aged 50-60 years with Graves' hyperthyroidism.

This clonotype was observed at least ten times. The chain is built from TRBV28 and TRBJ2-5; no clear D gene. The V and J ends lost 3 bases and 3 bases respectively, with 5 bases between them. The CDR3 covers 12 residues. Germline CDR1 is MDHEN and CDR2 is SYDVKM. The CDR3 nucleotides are TGTGCCAGCAGTTTCATCAAAGAGACCCAGTACTTC. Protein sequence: CASSFIKETQYF. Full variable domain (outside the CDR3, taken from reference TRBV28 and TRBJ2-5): DVKVTQSSRYLVKRTGEKVFLECVQDMDHENMFWYRQDPGLGLRLIYFSYDVKMKEKGDIPEGYSVSREKKERFSLILESASTNQTSMYLCASSFIKETQYFGPGTRLLVL.

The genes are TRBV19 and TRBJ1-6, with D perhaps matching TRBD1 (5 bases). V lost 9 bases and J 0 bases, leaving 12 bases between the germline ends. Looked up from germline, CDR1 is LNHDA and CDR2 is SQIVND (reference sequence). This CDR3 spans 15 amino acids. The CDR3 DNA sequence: TGTGCCAGCCGTCGGGGGAGCTCCTATAATTCACCCCTCCACTTT. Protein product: CASRRGSSYNSPLHF.

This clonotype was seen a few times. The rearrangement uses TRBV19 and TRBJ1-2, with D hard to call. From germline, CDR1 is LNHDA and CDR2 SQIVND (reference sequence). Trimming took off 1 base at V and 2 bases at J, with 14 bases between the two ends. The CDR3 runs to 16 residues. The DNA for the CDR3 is TGTGCCAGTAGTATAGGGCCCGGCGCCGGAAACTATGGCTACACCTTC. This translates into CASSIGPGAGNYGYTF.

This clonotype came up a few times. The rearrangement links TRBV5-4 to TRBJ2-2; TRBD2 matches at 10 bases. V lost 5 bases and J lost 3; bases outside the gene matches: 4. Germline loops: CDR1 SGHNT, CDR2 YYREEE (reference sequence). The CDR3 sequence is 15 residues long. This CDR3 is CASSLAGVDTGELFF. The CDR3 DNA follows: TGTGCCAGCAGTCTAGCGGGAGTAGACACCGGGGAGCTGTTTTTT.

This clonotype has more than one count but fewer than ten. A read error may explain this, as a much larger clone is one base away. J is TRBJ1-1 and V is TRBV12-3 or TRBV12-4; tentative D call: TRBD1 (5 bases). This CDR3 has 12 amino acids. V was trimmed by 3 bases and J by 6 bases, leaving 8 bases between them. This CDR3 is CASSFGGAEAFF. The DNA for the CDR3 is TGTGCCAGCAGTTTTGGGGGGGCTGAAGCTTTCTTT.

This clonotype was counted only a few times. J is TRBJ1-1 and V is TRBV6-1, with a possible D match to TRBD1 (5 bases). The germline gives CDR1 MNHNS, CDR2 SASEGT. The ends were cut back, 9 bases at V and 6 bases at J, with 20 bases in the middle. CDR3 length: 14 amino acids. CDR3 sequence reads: CASHRRSWGAEAFF. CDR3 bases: TGTGCCAGTCACCGGCGGTCTTGGGGGGCTGAAGCTTTCTTT.

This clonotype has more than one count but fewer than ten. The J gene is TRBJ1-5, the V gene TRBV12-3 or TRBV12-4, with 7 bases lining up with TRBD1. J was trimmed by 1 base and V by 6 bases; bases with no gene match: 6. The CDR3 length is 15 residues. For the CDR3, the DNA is TGTGCCAGCAGCCCGACAGGGAACAGCAATCAGCCCCAGCATTTT. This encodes CASSPTGNSNQPQHF.

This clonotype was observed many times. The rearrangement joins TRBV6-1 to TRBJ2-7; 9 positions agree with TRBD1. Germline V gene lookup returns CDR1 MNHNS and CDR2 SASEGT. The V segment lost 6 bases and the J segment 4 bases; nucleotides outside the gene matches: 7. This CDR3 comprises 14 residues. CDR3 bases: TGTGCCAGCAGCCGGGACAGGGCGGGGTACGAGCAGTACTTC. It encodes CASSRDRAGYEQYF.

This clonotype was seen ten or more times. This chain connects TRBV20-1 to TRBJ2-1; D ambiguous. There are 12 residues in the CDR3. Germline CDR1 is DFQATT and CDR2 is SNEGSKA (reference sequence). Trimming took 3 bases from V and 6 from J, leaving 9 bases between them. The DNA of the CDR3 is TGCAGTGCTAGGCAGCGTCTCAATGAGCAGTTCTTC. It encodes CSARQRLNEQFF.

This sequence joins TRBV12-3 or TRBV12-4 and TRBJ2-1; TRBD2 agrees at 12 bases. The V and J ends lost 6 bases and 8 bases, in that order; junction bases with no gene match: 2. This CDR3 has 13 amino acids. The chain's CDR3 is CASSASGRDEQFF. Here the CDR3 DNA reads TGTGCCAGCAGCGCTAGCGGGAGGGATGAGCAGTTCTTC.

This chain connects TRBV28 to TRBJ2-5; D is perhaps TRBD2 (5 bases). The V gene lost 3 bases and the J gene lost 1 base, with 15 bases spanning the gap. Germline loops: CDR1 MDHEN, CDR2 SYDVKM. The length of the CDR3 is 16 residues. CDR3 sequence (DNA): TGTGCCAGCAGTTTCCGATCCCGAGGGCTCCAAGAGACCCAGTACTTC. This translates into CASSFRSRGLQETQYF.

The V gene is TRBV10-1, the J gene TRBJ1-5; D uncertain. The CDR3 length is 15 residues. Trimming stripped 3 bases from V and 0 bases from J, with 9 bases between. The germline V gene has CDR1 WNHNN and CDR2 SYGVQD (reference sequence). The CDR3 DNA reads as TGCGCCAGCAGTGATGGTACTATTAGCAATCAGCCCCAGCATTTT. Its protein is CASSDGTISNQPQHF.

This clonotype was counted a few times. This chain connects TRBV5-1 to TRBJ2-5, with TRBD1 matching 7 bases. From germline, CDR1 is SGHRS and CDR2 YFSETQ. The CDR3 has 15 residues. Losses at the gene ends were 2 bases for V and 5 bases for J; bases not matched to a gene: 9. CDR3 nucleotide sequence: TGCGCCAGCAGCTTTGGTGAGGGGGCGAGGGAGACCCAGTACTTC. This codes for CASSFGEGARETQYF. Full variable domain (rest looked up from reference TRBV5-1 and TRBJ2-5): KAGVTQTPRYLIKTRGQQVTLSCSPISGHRSVSWYQQTPGQGLQFLFEYFSETQRNKGNFPGRFSGRQFSNSRSEMNVSTLELGDSALYLCASSFGEGARETQYFGPGTRLLVL.

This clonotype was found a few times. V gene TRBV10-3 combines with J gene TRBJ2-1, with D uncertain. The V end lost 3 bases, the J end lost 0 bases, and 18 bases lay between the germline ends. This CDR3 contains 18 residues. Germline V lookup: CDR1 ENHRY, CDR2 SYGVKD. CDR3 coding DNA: TGTGCCATCAGTGAAAAGTGGGTAGCCGAAAGCTCCTACAATGAGCAGTTCTTC. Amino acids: CAISEKWVAESSYNEQFF.

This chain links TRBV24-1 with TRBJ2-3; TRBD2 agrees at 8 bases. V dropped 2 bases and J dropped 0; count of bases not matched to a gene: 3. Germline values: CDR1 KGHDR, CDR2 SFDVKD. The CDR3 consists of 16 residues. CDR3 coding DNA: TGTGCCACCAGTGATTACGGGGGGGTGAGCACAGATACGCAGTATTTT. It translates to CATSDYGGVSTDTQYF.

CDR3 in DNA: TGTGCCAGCTCACTAACAGGGTTAGGATACGAGCAGTACTTC. The encoded protein is CASSLTGLGYEQYF. J is TRBJ2-7 and V is TRBV18; D may be TRBD1 (6 bases). Germline CDR1 KGHSH, CDR2 LQKENI. V was shortened by 4 bases and J by 4 bases, with 14 bases between the two germline ends. The CDR3 extends over 14 amino acids.

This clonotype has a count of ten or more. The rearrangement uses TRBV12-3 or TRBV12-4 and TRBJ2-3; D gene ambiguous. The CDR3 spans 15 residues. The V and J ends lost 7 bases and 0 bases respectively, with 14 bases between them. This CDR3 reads CASNPPGRSTDTQYF. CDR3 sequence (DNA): TGTGCCAGCAACCCCCCGGGCAGGAGCACAGATACGCAGTATTTT.

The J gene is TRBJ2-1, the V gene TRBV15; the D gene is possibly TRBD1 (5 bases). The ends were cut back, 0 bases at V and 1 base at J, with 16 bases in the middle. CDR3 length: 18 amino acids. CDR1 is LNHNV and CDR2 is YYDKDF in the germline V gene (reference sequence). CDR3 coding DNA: TGTGCCACCAGCAGAGATATAGTGGGGCGAGGATCCTACAATGAGCAGTTCTTC. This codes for CATSRDIVGRGSYNEQFF.